The T cell receptor beta chain under discussion was sequenced for a study of T cell responses to AZD1222 COVID-19 vaccine. Whole-study results and caveats: Without day 14 samples, only post-peak T cell repertoires were studied. Reportedly, close to half of spike-specific TCRs are directed against unmutated variant regions.

As to this clone: As yet, its antigen is unknown.

Libraries were prepared by immunoSEQ multiplex PCR; TCRdb keeps only in-frame clonotypes and omits some of them. The sample consists of 100,000 to 150,000 clones, 87% of them appearing once. This receptor was taken from an adult in good health. Sequencing used peripheral blood, obtained on day 0 of AZD1222 vaccination.

CDR3: CASSQALFDPGGYTF. In DNA form, the CDR3 reads TGTGCCAGCAGCCAAGCCCTATTTGACCCGGGGGGCTACACCTTC. The V and J genes are TRBV4-2 and TRBJ1-2; unclear D gene. This CDR3 has 15 amino acids. V was shortened by 1 base and J by 8 bases, with 17 bases between the two germline ends. Per germline, CDR1 LGHNA and CDR2 YNFKEQ.